The 22 T cell receptor beta chains presented below share a single source sample, sequenced in a study of T cells in narcolepsy. Profiling relied on immunoSEQ multiplex PCR, and the TCRdb table lists in-frame clones only, not all of them. The top ten clones hold under 1.3% of a sample with about 21,000 clones, 92% of them seen once. The specimen sequenced was CD45RA- memory CD4+ T cells from PBMCs. The source is a human donor with narcolepsy.

The chain couples TRBV27 to TRBJ1-2; 7 bases are shared with TRBD1. J lost 3 bases, V lost 2 bases, and 0 bases had no gene match. The germline CDR1 and CDR2 sequences are MNHEY and SMNVEV (reference sequence). The CDR3 contains 13 residues. The CDR3 sequence: CASSLQGDYGYTF. For the CDR3, the DNA is TGTGCCAGCAGTTTACAGGGGGACTATGGCTACACCTTC.

A single count supports this clone. The V gene is TRBV30, the J gene TRBJ2-3, with 8 bases aligning to TRBD2. The CDR3 is 24 residues long. With V trimmed by 4 bases and J by 4 bases, 37 bases remained unmatched. Per germline, CDR1 GTSNPN and CDR2 SVGIG (reference sequence). The CDR3 DNA reads TGTGCCTGGAACCCAGGGATTTGGGGTGTAATTGGGCTAGCGGGCGCCATAGGCGCAGATACGCAGTATTTT. Protein product: CAWNPGIWGVIGLAGAIGADTQYF.

This chain joins TRBV2 and TRBJ1-5; D gene ambiguous. Trimming shortened V by 4 bases and J by 5 bases, and 9 bases separated the two germline ends. There are 13 residues in the CDR3. CDR1 and CDR2 (germline): SNHLY, FYNNEI. CDR3 loop: CASSGREYQPQHF. CDR3 nucleotide sequence: TGTGCCAGCAGTGGAAGGGAATATCAGCCCCAGCATTTT.

The chain has TRBV6-5 and TRBJ2-5; TRBD1 agrees at 7 bases. CDR1 is MNHEY, CDR2 SVGAGI, per germline. Losses at the gene ends were 6 bases for V and 2 bases for J; bases not matched to a gene: 0. This CDR3 has 12 amino acids. CDR3 nucleotide sequence: TGTGCCAGCAGCAGGGGGCAAGAGACCCAGTACTTC. Its translation: CASSRGQETQYF.

The V gene is TRBV28, the J gene TRBJ2-7, with TRBD2 matching 7 bases. Unmatched junction bases numbered 13, after V lost 5 bases and J lost 0 bases. CDR3 length: 17 residues. CDR1 and CDR2 from the germline V gene are MDHEN and SYDVKM. The CDR3 region is CASSPFSSSGPSYEQYF. The CDR3 coding sequence is TGTGCCAGCAGTCCCTTTTCTTCTAGCGGCCCCTCCTACGAGCAGTACTTC. The variable domain in full, completed from reference TRBV28 and TRBJ2-7, reads DVKVTQSSRYLVKRTGEKVFLECVQDMDHENMFWYRQDPGLGLRLIYFSYDVKMKEKGDIPEGYSVSREKKERFSLILESASTNQTSMYLCASSPFSSSGPSYEQYFGPGTRLTVT.

V usage is TRBV28 and J usage is TRBJ1-2; 7 bases fit TRBD1. The CDR3 runs 15 residues. V was pared by 6 bases and J by 4 bases, with 11 bases of the junction left unmatched. CDR1 and CDR2 (germline): MDHEN, SYDVKM. CDR3 sequence: CASSDPGQTLYGYTF. For the CDR3, the DNA is TGTGCCAGCAGCGACCCGGGACAGACTCTCTATGGCTACACCTTC.

This chain uses TRBV2 with TRBJ2-5; 16 bases fit TRBD2. This CDR3 region has 15 residues. V shed 8 bases, J shed 5 bases, and the junction held 5 bases outside the gene matches. Germline V lookup: CDR1 SNHLY, CDR2 FYNNEI. This CDR3 is CASLGTSGRGETQYF. In nucleotides, the CDR3 is TGTGCCAGCTTGGGGACTAGCGGGAGGGGGGAGACCCAGTACTTC.

This clone came up a few times. The chain employs TRBV4-1 and TRBJ2-1, with TRBD2 matching over 12 bases. Germline CDR1 MGHRA, CDR2 YSYEKL. J was trimmed by 9 bases and V by 1 base; bases with no gene match: 4. The CDR3 has 15 residues. The CDR3 sequence is CASSQGLAGVGEQFF. CDR3 nucleotide sequence: TGCGCCAGCAGCCAAGGACTAGCGGGAGTCGGTGAGCAGTTCTTC.

CDR3 sequence (DNA): TGCAGTGCTAGGAGCACTGAAGCTTTCTTT. Translating gives CSARSTEAFF. The V call is TRBV20-1, the J call TRBJ1-1; D gene ambiguous. Germline loops: CDR1 DFQATT, CDR2 SNEGSKA (reference sequence). V shed 3 bases and J shed 4 bases, with 3 bases lying between them. The CDR3 is 10 residues long.

In nucleotides, the CDR3 is TGTGCCAGCTCACCGTTTTCCCAGGGCACCAGCTCTGGAAACACCATATATTTT. It specifies CASSPFSQGTSSGNTIYF. The rearrangement joins TRBV18 to TRBJ1-3; possible D gene TRBD1, 5 bases. The CDR3 sequence is 18 residues long. The V end was cut by 3 bases, the J end by 0 bases, with 18 bases between. CDR1 is KGHSH, CDR2 LQKENI, per germline.

The V call is TRBV19, the J call TRBJ2-3, with TRBD1 identical over 9 bases. Germline assignment: CDR1 LNHDA and CDR2 SQIVND (reference sequence). The CDR3 consists of 13 residues. The V segment lost 6 bases and the J segment 13 bases; nucleotides outside the gene matches: 11. DNA for the CDR3: TGTGCCAGTAGCCCAGAATGGACAGGGGTAGAGTATTTT. Protein: CASSPEWTGVEYF.

The genes are TRBV20-1 and TRBJ2-7; D is unresolved. With 2 bases removed from V and 3 bases from J, the gap between germline ends came to 5 bases. The CDR3 is 11 amino acids. Germline CDR1 DFQATT, CDR2 SNEGSKA (reference sequence). The DNA of the CDR3 is TGCAGTGCTAGACACAACTACGAGCAGTACTTC. This sequence encodes CSARHNYEQYF.

The J gene is TRBJ1-1, the V gene TRBV30; D gene ambiguous. The CDR3 consists of 13 residues. Looked up from germline, CDR1 is GTSNPN and CDR2 is SVGIG (reference sequence). The V and J ends lost 0 bases and 3 bases respectively, with 8 bases between them. CDR3: CAWSVRRDTEAFF. The CDR3 bases are TGTGCCTGGAGTGTACGGCGGGACACTGAAGCTTTCTTT.

J is TRBJ1-5 and V is TRBV6-1; D uncertain. Germline V gene data show CDR1 as MNHNS and CDR2 as SASEGT. Trimming took off 2 bases at V and 0 bases at J, with 5 bases between the two ends. CDR3 length: 14 amino acids. For the CDR3, the DNA is TGTGCCAGCAGTGAACTCGATAGCAATCAGCCCCAGCATTTT. It translates to CASSELDSNQPQHF.

This sequence joins TRBV2 and TRBJ1-3; D gene unclear. The germline V gene has CDR1 SNHLY and CDR2 FYNNEI. The V end was cut by 4 bases, the J end by 0 bases, with 10 bases between. This CDR3 is built from 15 residues. The CDR3 loop reads CASSVLSFSGNTIYF. The CDR3 DNA is TGTGCCAGCAGTGTCCTCAGTTTCTCTGGAAACACCATATATTTT.

The V gene is TRBV5-6, the J gene TRBJ1-6; no firm D call. V was trimmed by 0 bases and J by 9 bases, leaving 4 bases between them. The length of the CDR3 is 12 residues. Per germline, CDR1 SGHDT and CDR2 YYEEEE. Here the CDR3 reads CASSLDLSPLHF. Written as DNA, the CDR3 is TGTGCCAGCAGCTTGGATCTTTCACCCCTCCACTTT.

The V gene is TRBV6-5, the J gene TRBJ1-1; D unresolved. Trimming took off 3 bases at V and 2 bases at J, with 10 bases between the two ends. The CDR3 length is 14 residues. Germline V gene sequence: CDR1 MNHEY, CDR2 SVGAGI. The chain's CDR3 is CASSYWSGNTEAFF. DNA for the CDR3: TGTGCCAGCAGTTATTGGTCCGGCAACACTGAAGCTTTCTTT.

J is TRBJ1-5 and V is TRBV7-2; a possible D gene is TRBD1 (6 bases). Germline CDR1 SGHTA, CDR2 FQGNSA. The CDR3 sequence is 15 residues long. Trimming cost V 1 base and J 7 bases, with 14 bases left between them. The DNA of the CDR3 is TGTGCCAGCAGCTTAGGGGGTAGGGGGGAGCAGCCCCAGCATTTT. This gives the protein CASSLGGRGEQPQHF.

This chain links TRBV10-3 with TRBJ1-3; no definite D call. The length of the CDR3 is 14 residues. The V gene's germline CDR1 is ENHRY and CDR2 SYGVKD. V was shortened by 10 bases and J by 0 bases, with 13 bases between the two germline ends. Here the CDR3 reads CATGRSGSGNTIYF. DNA of the CDR3: TGTGCCACCGGACGCTCGGGCTCTGGAAACACCATATATTTT.

In this sample, this clone turned up a few times. The genes are TRBV4-2 and TRBJ2-1; D is possibly TRBD1 or TRBD2 (5 bases each). Between the trimmed V and J ends, which lost 0 bases and 4 bases, there was a span of 13 bases. CDR1 is LGHNA and CDR2 is YNFKEQ in the germline V gene. The CDR3 contains 16 residues. As DNA, the CDR3 is TGTGCCAGCAGCCAAGATCTGGGGGTGGGTTACAATGAGCAGTTCTTC. Translating gives CASSQDLGVGYNEQFF.

This chain links TRBV25-1 with TRBJ1-2; D possibly corresponds to TRBD1 (5 bases). CDR1 and CDR2 from the germline V gene are MGHDK and SYGVNS. This CDR3 spans 14 amino acids. V lost 2 bases and J lost 8, with 15 bases in between. The CDR3 loop reads CASSEKAGGGGYTF. In nucleotides, the CDR3 is TGTGCCAGCAGTGAAAAGGCGGGCGGGGGAGGCTACACCTTC.

The chain is built from TRBV7-2 and TRBJ2-1, with D possibly TRBD2 on 5 matching bases. CDR1 is SGHTA and CDR2 is FQGNSA in the germline V gene. V lost 1 base to trimming and J lost 3 bases, with 10 bases between them. This CDR3 has 15 residues. DNA of the CDR3: TGTGCCAGCAGCTTAGGGACTCGGAGCTACAATGAGCAGTTCTTC. Translating it yields CASSLGTRSYNEQFF.